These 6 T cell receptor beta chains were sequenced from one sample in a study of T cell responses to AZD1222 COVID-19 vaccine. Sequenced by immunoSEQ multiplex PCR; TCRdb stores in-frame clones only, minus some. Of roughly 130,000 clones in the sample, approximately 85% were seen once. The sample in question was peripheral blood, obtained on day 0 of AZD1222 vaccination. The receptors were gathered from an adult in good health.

CDR3 nucleotide sequence: TGTGCCAGCAGTTCGCTGAATCAGCCCCAGCATTTT. Encoded protein: CASSSLNQPQHF. The chain combines TRBV28 with TRBJ1-5; no clear D. The germline V gene has CDR1 MDHEN and CDR2 SYDVKM. The CDR3 loop spans 12 amino acids. Trimming pared 4 bases from V and 4 bases from J, leaving 5 bases between.

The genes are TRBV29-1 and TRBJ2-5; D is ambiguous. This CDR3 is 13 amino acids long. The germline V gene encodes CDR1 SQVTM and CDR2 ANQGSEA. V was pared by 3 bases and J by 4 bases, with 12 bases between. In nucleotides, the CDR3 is TGCAGCGTTGAGGAAGGTTCGTCAGAGACCCAGTACTTC. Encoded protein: CSVEEGSSETQYF.

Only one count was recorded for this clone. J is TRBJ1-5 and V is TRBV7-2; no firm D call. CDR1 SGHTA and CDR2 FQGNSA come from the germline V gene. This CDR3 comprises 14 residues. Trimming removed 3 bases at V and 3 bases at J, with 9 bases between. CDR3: CASSLVANNQPQHF. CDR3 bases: TGTGCCAGCAGCTTGGTGGCCAACAATCAGCCCCAGCATTTT. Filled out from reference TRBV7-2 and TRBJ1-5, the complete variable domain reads GAGVSQSPSNKVTEKGKDVELRCDPISGHTALYWYRQSLGQGLEFLIYFQGNSAPDKSGLPSDRFSAERTGGSVSTLTIQRTQQEDSAVYLCASSLVANNQPQHFGDGTRLSIL.

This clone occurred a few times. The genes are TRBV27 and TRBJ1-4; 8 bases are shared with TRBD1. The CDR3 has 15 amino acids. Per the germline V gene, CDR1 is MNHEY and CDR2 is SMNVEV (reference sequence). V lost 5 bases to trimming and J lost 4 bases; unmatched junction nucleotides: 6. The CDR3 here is CASSRRGLGNEKLFF. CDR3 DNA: TGTGCCAGCAGTCGCAGGGGGCTGGGTAATGAAAAACTGTTTTTT.

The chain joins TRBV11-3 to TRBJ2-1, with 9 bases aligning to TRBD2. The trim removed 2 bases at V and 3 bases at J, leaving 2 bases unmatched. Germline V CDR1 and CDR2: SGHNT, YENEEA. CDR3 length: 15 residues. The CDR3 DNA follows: TGTGCCAGCAGCTTATCTAGCGGGAACTACAATGAGCAGTTCTTC. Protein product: CASSLSSGNYNEQFF.

The chain's CDR3 is CASSWGTGPSTDTQYF. CDR3 sequence (DNA): TGTGCCAGCAGCTGGGGGACAGGGCCGAGCACAGATACGCAGTATTTT. J is TRBJ2-3 and V is TRBV5-8; 9 nucleotides align to TRBD1. Germline V gene sequence: CDR1 SGHTS, CDR2 YDEGEE. V gave up 3 bases and J gave up 0 bases; unmatched junction bases: 5. This CDR3 region has 16 residues.